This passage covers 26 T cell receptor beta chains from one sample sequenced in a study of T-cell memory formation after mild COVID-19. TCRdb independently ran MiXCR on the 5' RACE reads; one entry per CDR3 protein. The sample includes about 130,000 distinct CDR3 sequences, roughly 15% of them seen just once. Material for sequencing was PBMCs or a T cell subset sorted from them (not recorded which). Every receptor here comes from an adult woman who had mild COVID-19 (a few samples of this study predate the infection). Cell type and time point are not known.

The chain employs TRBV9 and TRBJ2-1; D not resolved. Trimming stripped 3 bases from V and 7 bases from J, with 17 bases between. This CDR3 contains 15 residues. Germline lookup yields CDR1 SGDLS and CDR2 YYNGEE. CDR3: CASSGFPEENNEQFF. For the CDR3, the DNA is TGTGCCAGCAGCGGTTTCCCAGAGGAGAATAATGAGCAGTTCTTC.

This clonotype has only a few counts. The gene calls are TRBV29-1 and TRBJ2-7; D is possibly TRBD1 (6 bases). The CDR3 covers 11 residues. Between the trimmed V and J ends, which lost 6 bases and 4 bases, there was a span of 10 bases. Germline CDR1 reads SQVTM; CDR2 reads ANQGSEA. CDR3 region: CSVGALYEQYF. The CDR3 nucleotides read TGCAGCGTGGGGGCATTATACGAGCAGTACTTC.

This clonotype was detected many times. Here the CDR3 DNA reads TGTGCCAGCAGCTCAAAAATAGCGGGGTACAATGAGCAGTTCTTC. Translating it yields CASSSKIAGYNEQFF. The rearrangement joins TRBV11-2 to TRBJ2-1, with TRBD2 matching 8 bases. The CDR3 has 15 amino acids. Germline loops: CDR1 SGHAT, CDR2 FQNNGV. J gave up 4 bases and V 4 bases, and 6 bases lay outside the gene matches.

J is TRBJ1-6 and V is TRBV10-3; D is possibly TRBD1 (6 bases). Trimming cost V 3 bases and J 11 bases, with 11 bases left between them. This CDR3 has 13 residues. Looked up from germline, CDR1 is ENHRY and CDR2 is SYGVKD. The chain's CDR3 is CAISDRGAPPLHF. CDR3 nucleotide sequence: TGTGCCATCAGTGACAGGGGCGCGCCACCCCTCCACTTT.

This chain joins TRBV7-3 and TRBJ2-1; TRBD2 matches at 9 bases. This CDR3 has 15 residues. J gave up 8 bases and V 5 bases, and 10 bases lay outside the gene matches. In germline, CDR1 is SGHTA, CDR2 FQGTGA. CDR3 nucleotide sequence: TGTGCCAGCAGCACTTATAGCGGGAGTAACTATGAGCAGTTCTTC. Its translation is CASSTYSGSNYEQFF.

The CDR3 bases are TGCAGTGCTACAACTAGCGGGAGCACCAATGAGCAGTTCTTC. Translating gives CSATTSGSTNEQFF. The gene calls are TRBV20-1 and TRBJ2-1; TRBD2 matches 11 bases. This CDR3 contains 14 residues. Germline V gives CDR1 DFQATT, CDR2 SNEGSKA (reference sequence). V gave up 4 bases and J gave up 6 bases; unmatched junction bases: 5.

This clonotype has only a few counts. CDR3 sequence: CAWSSQGVGEAFF. The DNA of the CDR3 is TGTGCCTGGAGTAGCCAGGGGGTGGGTGAAGCTTTCTTT. J is TRBJ1-1 and V is TRBV30; TRBD1 matches 7 bases. V trimming: 2 bases; J trimming: 7 bases; junction bases outside the gene matches: 7. CDR1 is GTSNPN and CDR2 is SVGIG in the germline V gene (reference sequence). This CDR3 has 13 amino acids. Supplemented by reference TRBV30 and TRBJ1-1, the full variable domain reads SQTIHQWPATLVQPVGSPLSLECTVEGTSNPNLYWYRQAAGRGLQLLFYSVGIGQISSEVPQNLSASRPQDRQFILSSKKLLLSDSGFYLCAWSSQGVGEAFFGQGTRLTVV.

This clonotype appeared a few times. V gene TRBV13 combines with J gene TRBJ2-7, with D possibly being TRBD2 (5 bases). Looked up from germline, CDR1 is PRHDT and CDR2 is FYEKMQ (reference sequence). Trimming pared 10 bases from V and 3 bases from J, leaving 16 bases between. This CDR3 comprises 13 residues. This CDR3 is CATGGVDYYEQYF. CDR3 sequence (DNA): TGTGCCACGGGTGGGGTTGACTACTACGAGCAGTACTTC.

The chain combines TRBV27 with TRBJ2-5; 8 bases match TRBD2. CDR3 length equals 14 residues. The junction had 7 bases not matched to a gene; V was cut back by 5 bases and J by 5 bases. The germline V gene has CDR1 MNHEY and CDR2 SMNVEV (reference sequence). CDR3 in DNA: TGTGCCAGCAGTCCCCTCGGGGGGGCTGAGACCCAGTACTTC. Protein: CASSPLGGAETQYF.

CDR3 DNA sequence: TGTGCCACCAGTGATCCGGGGACAGACTATGGCTACACCTTC. It encodes CATSDPGTDYGYTF. The chain uses TRBV24-1 and TRBJ1-2; 7 nucleotides match TRBD1. The V segment lost 3 bases and the J segment 3 bases; nucleotides outside the gene matches: 3. This CDR3 has 14 amino acids. Per germline, CDR1 KGHDR and CDR2 SFDVKD.

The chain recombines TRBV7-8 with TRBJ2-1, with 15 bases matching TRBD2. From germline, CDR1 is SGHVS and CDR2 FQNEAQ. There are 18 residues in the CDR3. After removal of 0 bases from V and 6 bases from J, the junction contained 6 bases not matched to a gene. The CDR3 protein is CASSLAVTGLAGGNEQFF. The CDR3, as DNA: TGTGCCAGCAGCTTAGCAGTAACGGGACTAGCGGGAGGCAATGAGCAGTTCTTC.

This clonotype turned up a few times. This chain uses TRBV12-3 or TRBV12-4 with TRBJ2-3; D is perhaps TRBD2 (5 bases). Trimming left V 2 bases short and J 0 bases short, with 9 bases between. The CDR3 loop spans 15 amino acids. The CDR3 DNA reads TGTGCCAGCAGTTTATTAGCGAGAAGCACAGATACGCAGTATTTT. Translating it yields CASSLLARSTDTQYF.

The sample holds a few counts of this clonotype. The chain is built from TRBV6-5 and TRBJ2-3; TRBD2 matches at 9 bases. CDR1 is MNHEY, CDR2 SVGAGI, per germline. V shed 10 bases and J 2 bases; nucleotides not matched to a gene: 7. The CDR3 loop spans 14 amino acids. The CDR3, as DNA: TGTGCCACCTCGTTAGCGGGAGCCACAGATACGCAGTATTTT. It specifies CATSLAGATDTQYF.

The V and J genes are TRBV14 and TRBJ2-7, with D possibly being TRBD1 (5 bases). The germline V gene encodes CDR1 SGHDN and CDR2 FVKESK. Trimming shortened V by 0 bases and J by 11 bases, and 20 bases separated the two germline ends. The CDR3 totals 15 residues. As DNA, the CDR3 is TGTGCCAGCAGCCAAGATCGGGCAGGGAAACACAGGAAGTACTTC. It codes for CASSQDRAGKHRKYF.

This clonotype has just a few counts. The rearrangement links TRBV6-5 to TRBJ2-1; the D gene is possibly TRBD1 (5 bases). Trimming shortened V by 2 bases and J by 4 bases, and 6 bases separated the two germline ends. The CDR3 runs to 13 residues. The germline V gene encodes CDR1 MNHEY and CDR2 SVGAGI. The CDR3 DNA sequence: TGTGCCAGCAGTTACACAGGTTACAATGAGCAGTTCTTC. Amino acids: CASSYTGYNEQFF.

CDR3 residues: CASSLGTGNPYEQYF. In nucleotides, the CDR3 is TGTGCCAGCAGCTTAGGAACGGGCAATCCCTACGAGCAGTACTTC. The gene calls are TRBV7-8 and TRBJ2-7, with D unclear. The V and J ends lost 1 base and 2 bases respectively, with 12 bases between them. The germline V gene encodes CDR1 SGHVS and CDR2 FQNEAQ. The CDR3 contains 15 residues.

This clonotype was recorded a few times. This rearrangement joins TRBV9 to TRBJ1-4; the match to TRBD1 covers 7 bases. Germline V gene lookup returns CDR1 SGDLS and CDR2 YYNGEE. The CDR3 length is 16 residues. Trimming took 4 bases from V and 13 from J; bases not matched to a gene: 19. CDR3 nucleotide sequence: TGTGCCAGCAGCCCCCATAGAGGGACAGACCTAATCGGACTGTTTTTT. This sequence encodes CASSPHRGTDLIGLFF.

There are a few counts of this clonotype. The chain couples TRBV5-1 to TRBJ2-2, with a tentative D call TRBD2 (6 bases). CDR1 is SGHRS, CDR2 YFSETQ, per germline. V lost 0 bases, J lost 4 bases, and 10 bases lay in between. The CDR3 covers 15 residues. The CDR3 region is CASSLASEGTGELFF. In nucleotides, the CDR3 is TGCGCCAGCAGCTTGGCTAGCGAGGGCACCGGGGAGCTGTTTTTT.

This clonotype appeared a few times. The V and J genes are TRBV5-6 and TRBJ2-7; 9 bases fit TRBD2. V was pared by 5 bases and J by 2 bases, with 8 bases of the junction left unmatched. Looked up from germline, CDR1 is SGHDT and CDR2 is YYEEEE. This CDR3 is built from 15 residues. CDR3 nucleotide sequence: TGTGCCAGCAGTTCGATAGCGGGAGCCCCCTACGAGCAGTACTTC. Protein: CASSSIAGAPYEQYF.

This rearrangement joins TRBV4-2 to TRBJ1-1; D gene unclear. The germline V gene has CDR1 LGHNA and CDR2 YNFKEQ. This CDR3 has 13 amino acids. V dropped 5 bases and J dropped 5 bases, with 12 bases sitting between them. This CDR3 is CASSTQPGTEAFF. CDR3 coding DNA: TGTGCCAGCAGCACACAACCCGGGACTGAAGCTTTCTTT.

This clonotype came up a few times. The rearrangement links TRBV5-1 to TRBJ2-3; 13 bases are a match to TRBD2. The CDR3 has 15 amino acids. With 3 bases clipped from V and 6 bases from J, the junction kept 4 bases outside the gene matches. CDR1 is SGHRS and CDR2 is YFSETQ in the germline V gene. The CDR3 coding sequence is TGCGCCAGCAGCTCTGGACTAGCGGGGGAGGATACGCAGTATTTT. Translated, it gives CASSSGLAGEDTQYF.

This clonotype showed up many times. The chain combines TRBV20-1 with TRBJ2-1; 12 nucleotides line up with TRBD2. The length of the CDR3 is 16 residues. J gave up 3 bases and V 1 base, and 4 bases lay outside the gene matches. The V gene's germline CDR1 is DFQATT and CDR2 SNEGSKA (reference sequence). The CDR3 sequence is CSARGWTSGNYNEQFF. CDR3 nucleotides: TGCAGTGCTAGAGGTTGGACTAGCGGGAACTACAATGAGCAGTTCTTC.

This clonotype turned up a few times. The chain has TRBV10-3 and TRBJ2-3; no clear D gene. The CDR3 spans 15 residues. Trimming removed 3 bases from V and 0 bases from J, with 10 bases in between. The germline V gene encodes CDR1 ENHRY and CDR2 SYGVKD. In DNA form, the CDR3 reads TGTGCCATCAGTGATATGGACGTAAGCACAGATACGCAGTATTTT. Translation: CAISDMDVSTDTQYF.

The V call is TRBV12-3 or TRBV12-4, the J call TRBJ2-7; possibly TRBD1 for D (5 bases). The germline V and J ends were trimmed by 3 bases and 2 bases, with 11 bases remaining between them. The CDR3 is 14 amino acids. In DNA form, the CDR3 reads TGTGCCAGCAGTTTTGCTCAGGGCCCCTACGAGCAGTACTTC. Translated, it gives CASSFAQGPYEQYF.

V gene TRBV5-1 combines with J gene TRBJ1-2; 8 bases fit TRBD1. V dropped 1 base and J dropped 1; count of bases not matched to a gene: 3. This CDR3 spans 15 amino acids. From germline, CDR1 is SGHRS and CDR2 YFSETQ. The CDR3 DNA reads TGCGCCAGCAGCTTGCAGGGGGCTGGTAACTATGGCTACACCTTC. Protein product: CASSLQGAGNYGYTF.

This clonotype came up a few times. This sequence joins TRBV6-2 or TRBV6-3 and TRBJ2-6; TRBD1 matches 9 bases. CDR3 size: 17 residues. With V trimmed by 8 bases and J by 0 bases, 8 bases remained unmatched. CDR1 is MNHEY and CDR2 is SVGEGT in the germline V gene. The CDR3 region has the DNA TGTGCCAGCGATCCGGGGACAGGGTCCTCTGGGGCCAACGTCCTGACTTTC. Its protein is CASDPGTGSSGANVLTF.